These T cell receptor beta chains were read from a single sample in a study of neurological immune-mediated disorders. TCRdb reprocessed the 5' RACE reads via MiXCR and lists one record per CDR3 protein. The sample holds about 22,000 distinct CDR3 sequences; more than 9% are singletons and the top ten take 20% to 25%. The sample comprised PBMCs. These receptors were obtained from a woman aged 60-70 years with HTLV-1-associated myelopathy (HAM/TSP). CDR3s include the opening cysteine and the closing phenylalanine or tryptophan. A D gene is named only where the DNA matches it firmly. Size tells how often a clone was seen (once, few, many) or the class of an expanded clone, and some rows leave it out.

-	TRBV25-1	TRBJ1-1	13	many	CASSELVRTEAFF	TGTGCCAGCAGTGAACTTGTAAGGACTGAAGCTTTCTTT
TRBD1	TRBV6-6	TRBJ2-1	14	many	CASSYSIQGALAFF	TGTGCCAGCAGTTACTCAATCCAGGGGGCTCTAGCGTTCTTC
-	TRBV20-1	TRBJ1-3	14	many	CSAVGGVSGNTIYF	TGCAGTGCGGTCGGAGGAGTCTCTGGAAACACCATATATTTT
TRBD2	TRBV6-5	TRBJ2-2	16	many	CASRAERGGAPGELFF	TGTGCCAGCAGGGCAGAACGCGGGGGGGCCCCCGGGGAGCTGTTTTTT
-	TRBV7-2	TRBJ1-1	14	many	CASSPWTANTEAFF	TGTGCCAGCAGCCCCTGGACAGCAAACACTGAAGCTTTCTTT
-	TRBV5-6	TRBJ2-3	13	many	CASSPRGLDTQYF	TGTGCCAGCAGCCCTCGCGGACTAGATACGCAGTATTTT
-	TRBV12-3/TRBV12-4	TRBJ2-2	14	many	CASSRDISTGELFF	TGTGCCAGCAGCAGGGACATCTCCACCGGGGAGCTGTTTTTT
-	TRBV20-1	TRBJ1-1	14	many	CSARDPYRVYEAFF	TGCAGTGCTAGAGACCCTTACAGGGTCTATGAAGCTTTCTTT
TRBD1	TRBV5-1	TRBJ1-1	16	-	CASSLGGQAGNTEAFF	TGCGCCAGCAGCTTGGGGGGACAGGCCGGGAACACTGAAGCTTTCTTT
-	TRBV5-1	TRBJ2-7	14	many	CASSMGLPSAEQYF	TGCGCCAGCAGCATGGGACTTCCTAGCGCCGAGCAGTACTTC
TRBD1	TRBV30	TRBJ2-3	13	many	CAWGQGVSDTQYF	TGTGCCTGGGGACAGGGAGTATCAGATACGCAGTATTTT
-	TRBV20-1	TRBJ2-1	12	many	CSARGGLGEQFF	TGCAGTGCTAGAGGGGGCCTCGGTGAGCAGTTCTTC
-	TRBV6-1	TRBJ1-6	16	many	CASSPRISSYNSPLHF	TGTGCCAGCAGTCCGAGAATTAGCTCCTATAATTCACCCCTCCACTTT
TRBD1	TRBV2	TRBJ1-1	13	many	CASNFQGATEAFF	TGTGCCAGCAATTTCCAGGGGGCTACTGAAGCTTTCTTT
TRBD2	TRBV20-1	TRBJ2-1	15	many	CSARGSGGVYNEQFF	TGCAGTGCTAGAGGCAGCGGGGGCGTCTACAATGAGCAGTTCTTC
-	TRBV9	TRBJ1-5	13	many	CASSGGPNQPQHF	TGTGCCAGCAGCGGGGGCCCCAATCAGCCCCAGCATTTT
TRBD1	TRBV27	TRBJ2-7	15	many	CASSLSGTGTGEQYF	TGTGCCAGCAGTTTATCGGGGACAGGGACTGGCGAGCAGTACTTC
-	TRBV27	TRBJ1-2	15	many	CASSLLPGIVSGYTF	TGTGCCAGCAGTTTACTTCCGGGTATCGTCTCTGGCTACACCTTC
-	TRBV29-1	TRBJ2-1	12	many	CSVGRGGHEQFF	TGCAGCGTTGGCAGGGGTGGGCATGAGCAGTTCTTC
-	TRBV20-1	TRBJ2-7	13	many	CSARGNWAYEQYF	TGCAGTGCTAGAGGGAATTGGGCCTACGAGCAGTACTTC
TRBD2	TRBV7-2	TRBJ2-3	15	many	CASSLWRGGRDTQYF	TGTGCCAGCAGCTTGTGGCGGGGGGGCAGGGATACGCAGTATTTT
-	TRBV20-1	TRBJ2-7	11	many	CSARGAYEQYF	TGCAGTGCTAGAGGGGCCTACGAGCAGTACTTC
-	TRBV5-1	TRBJ1-2	16	many	CASSLGSGAANYGYTF	TGCGCCAGCAGCTTGGGGTCAGGGGCTGCAAACTATGGCTACACCTTC